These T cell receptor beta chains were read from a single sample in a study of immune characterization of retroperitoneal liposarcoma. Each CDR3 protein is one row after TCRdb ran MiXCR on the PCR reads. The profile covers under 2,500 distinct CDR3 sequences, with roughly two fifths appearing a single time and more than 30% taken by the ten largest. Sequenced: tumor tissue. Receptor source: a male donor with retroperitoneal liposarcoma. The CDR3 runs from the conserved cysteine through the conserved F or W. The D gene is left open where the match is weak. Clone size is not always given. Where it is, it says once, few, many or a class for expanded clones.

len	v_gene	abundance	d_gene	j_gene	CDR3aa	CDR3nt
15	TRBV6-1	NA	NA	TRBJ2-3	CASSDLGGSTDTQYF	TGTGCCAGCAGTGACCTGGGTGGTAGCACAGATACGCAGTATTTT
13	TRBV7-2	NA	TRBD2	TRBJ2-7	CASSLAGYNEQYF	TGTGCCAGCAGCCTAGCGGGTTACAATGAGCAGTACTTC
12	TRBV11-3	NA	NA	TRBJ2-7	CASSLDSHEQYF	TGTGCCAGCAGCTTAGATAGCCACGAGCAGTACTTC
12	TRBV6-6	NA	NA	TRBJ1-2	CASRSSWYGYTF	TGTGCCAGCCGATCGAGTTGGTATGGCTACACCTTC
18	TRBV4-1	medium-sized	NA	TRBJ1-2	CASSPRRLGLYQSSGYTF	TGCGCCAGCAGCCCTAGACGCCTCGGCCTCTACCAATCAAGTGGCTACACCTTC
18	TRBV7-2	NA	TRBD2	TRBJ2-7	CASSLGGLRAPPYNEQYF	TGTGCCAGCAGCTTGGGAGGGTTACGGGCCCCGCCCTACAATGAGCAGTACTTC
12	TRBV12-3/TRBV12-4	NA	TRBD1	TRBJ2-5	CASSGQGIGPVF	TGTGCCAGCAGTGGACAGGGGATTGGGCCTGTGTTC
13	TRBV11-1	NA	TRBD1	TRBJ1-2	CASSRQGTDGYTF	TGTGCCAGCAGCCGACAGGGGACTGATGGCTACACCTTC
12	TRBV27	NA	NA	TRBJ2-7	CASSTGPYEQYF	TGTGCCAGCAGTACGGGACCTTACGAGCAGTACTTC
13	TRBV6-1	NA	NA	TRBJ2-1	CASRQDSYNEQFF	TGTGCCAGCAGACAAGACAGCTACAATGAGCAGTTCTTC
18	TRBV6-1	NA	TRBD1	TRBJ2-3	CASSEKRGRVTSTDTQYF	TGTGCCAGCAGTGAAAAGAGGGGGCGGGTTACTAGCACAGATACGCAGTATTTT
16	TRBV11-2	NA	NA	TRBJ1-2	CASSLPDGYANYGYTF	TGTGCCAGCAGCTTACCAGACGGATATGCAAACTATGGCTACACCTTC
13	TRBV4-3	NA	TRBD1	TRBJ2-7	CASCRDRGYEQYF	TGCGCCAGCTGCCGGGACAGGGGCTACGAGCAGTACTTC
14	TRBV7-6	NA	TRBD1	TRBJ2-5	CASSITGARETQYF	TGTGCCAGCAGCATCACAGGGGCCCGGGAGACCCAGTACTTC
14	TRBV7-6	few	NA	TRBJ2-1	CASSFNEARIEQFF	TGTGCCAGCAGCTTTAACGAAGCGCGGATTGAGCAGTTCTTC
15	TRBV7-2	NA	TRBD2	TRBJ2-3	CASGLQRETVDTQYF	TGTGCCAGCGGCCTCCAGCGGGAGACCGTAGATACGCAGTATTTT
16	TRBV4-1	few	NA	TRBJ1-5	CASSQAGRNSNQPQHF	TGCGCCAGCAGCCAAGCCGGAAGGAATAGCAATCAGCCCCAGCATTTT
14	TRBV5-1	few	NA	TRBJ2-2	CASSQRGVTGELFF	TGCGCCAGCAGCCAAAGAGGGGTAACCGGGGAGCTGTTTTTT
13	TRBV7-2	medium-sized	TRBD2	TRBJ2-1	CASSPTLGLEQFF	TGTGCCAGCAGCCCGACCCTGGGACTAGAGCAGTTCTTC
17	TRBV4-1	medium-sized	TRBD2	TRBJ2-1	CASSQSSSGSHHNEQFF	TGCGCCAGCAGCCAATCTTCTAGCGGGAGCCACCACAATGAGCAGTTCTTC
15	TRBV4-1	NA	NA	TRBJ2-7	CASSHLTGFPYEQYF	TGCGCCAGCAGCCACCTAACAGGGTTCCCCTACGAGCAGTACTTC
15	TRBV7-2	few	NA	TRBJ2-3	CASSPGRGLTDTQYF	TGTGCCAGCAGCCCCGGGCGGGGATTAACAGATACGCAGTATTTT
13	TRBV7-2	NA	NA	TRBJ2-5	CASSRTIQETQYF	TGTGCCAGCAGCCGGACGATACAAGAGACCCAGTACTTC
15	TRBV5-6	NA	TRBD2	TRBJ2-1	CASSLVATSGREQFF	TGTGCCAGCAGCTTGGTTGCGACTAGCGGGAGAGAGCAGTTCTTC
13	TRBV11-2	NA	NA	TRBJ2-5	CASSLLYQETQYF	TGTGCCAGCAGCTTGTTGTACCAAGAGACCCAGTACTTC
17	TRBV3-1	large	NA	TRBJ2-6	CASSQGPVSSGANVLTF	TGTGCCAGCAGCCAAGGTCCGGTTAGCTCTGGGGCCAACGTCCTGACTTTC
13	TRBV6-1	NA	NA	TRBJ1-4	CASSGQGGEKLFF	TGTGCCAGCAGTGGCCAGGGAGGAGAAAAACTGTTTTTT
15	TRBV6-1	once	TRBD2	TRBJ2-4	CASREGTGAKNIQYF	TGTGCCAGCCGGGAGGGTACTGGTGCCAAAAACATTCAGTACTTC
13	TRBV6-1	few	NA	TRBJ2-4	CASSEQRKGEQYF	TGTGCCAGCAGTGAACAAAGGAAGGGGGAGCAGTACTTC
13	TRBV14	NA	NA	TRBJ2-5	CASSQGFRETQYF	TGTGCCAGCAGCCAAGGTTTTCGGGAGACCCAGTACTTC
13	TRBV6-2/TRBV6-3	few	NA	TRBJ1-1	CASSYSRGTEAFF	TGTGCCAGCAGTTATTCCCGGGGGACTGAAGCTTTCTTT
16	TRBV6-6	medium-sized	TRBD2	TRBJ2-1	CASSYSPTSGYNEQFF	TGTGCCAGCAGTTACTCGCCGACTAGCGGTTACAATGAGCAGTTCTTC
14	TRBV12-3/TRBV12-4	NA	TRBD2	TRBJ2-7	CASSSSGTSYEQYF	TGTGCCAGCAGTTCTAGCGGGACCTCCTACGAGCAGTACTTC
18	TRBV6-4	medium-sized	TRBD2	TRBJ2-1	CASSAGTSGRDRRHEQFF	TGTGCCAGCAGCGCCGGGACTAGCGGGAGGGATCGTCGGCATGAGCAGTTCTTC
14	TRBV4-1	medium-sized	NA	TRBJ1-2	CASSQGLTDYGYTF	TGCGCCAGCAGCCAAGGGTTGACAGACTATGGCTACACCTTC
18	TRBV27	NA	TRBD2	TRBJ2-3	CASSPGLAGTRNTDTQYF	TGTGCCAGCAGCCCCGGACTAGCGGGAACCCGGAACACAGATACGCAGTATTTT
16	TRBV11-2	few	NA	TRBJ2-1	CASSHLAFGSYNEQFF	TGTGCCAGCAGTCACTTAGCCTTTGGTTCCTACAATGAGCAGTTCTTC